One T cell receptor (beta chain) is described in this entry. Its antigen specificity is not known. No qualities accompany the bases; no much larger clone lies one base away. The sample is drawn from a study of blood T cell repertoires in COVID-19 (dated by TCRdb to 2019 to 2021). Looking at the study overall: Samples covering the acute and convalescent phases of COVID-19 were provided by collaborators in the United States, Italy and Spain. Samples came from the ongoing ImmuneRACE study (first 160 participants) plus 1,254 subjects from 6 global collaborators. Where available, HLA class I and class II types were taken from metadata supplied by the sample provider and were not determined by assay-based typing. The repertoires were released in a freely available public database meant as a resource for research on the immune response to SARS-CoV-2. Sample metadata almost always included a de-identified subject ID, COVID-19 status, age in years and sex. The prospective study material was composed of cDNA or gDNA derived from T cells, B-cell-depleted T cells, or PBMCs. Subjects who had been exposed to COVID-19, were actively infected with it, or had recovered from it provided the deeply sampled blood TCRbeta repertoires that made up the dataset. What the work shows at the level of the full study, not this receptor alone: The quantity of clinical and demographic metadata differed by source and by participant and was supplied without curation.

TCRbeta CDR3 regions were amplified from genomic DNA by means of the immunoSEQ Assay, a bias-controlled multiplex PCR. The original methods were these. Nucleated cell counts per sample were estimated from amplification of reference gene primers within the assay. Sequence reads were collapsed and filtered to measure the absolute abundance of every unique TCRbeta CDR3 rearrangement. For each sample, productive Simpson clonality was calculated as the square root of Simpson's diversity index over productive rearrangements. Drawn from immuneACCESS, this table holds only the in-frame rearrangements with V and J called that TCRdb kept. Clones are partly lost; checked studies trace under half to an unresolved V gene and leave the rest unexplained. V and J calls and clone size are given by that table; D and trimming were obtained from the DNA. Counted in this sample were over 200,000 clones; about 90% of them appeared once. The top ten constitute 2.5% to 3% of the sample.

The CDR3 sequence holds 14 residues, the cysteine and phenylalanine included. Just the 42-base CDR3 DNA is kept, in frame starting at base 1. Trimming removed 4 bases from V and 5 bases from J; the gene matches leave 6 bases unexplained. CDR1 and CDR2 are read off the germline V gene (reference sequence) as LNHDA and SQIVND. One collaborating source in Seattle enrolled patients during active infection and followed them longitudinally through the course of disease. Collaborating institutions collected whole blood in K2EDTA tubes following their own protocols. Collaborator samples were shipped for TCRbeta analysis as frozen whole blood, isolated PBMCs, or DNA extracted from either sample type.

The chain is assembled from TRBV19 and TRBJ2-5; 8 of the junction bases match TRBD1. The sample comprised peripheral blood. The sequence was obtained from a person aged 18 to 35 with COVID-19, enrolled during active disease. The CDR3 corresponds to CASSTPGGSETQYF. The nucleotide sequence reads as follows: TGTGCCAGTAGTACCCCAGGGGGCAGCGAGACCCAGTACTTC.